This TCR beta chain stems from a study of cytomegalovirus exposure and HLA in healthy donors. This CDR3 is built from 14 residues. Germline assignment: CDR1 KGHSY and CDR2 FQNENV. The ends were cut back, 2 bases at V and 0 bases at J, with 7 bases in the middle. General study results and limits: In a later analysis, TCR beta V- and J-gene trimming showed a link to a missense DCLRE1C variant.

This clone was counted a single time. Its antigen is not identified. PCR primers comprised 60 Vbeta and 13 Jbeta primers. The data were produced by immunoSEQ multiplex PCR, yet TCRdb's version contains in-frame clones alone and is incomplete. The sample gives roughly 130,000 clones, 70% to 85% of which show up once; 2.5% to 3.5% is in the top ten. The chain links TRBV16 to TRBJ1-1, with a possible D match to TRBD1 (5 bases). The sequencing input was PBMCs. The TCR comes from a woman aged 18-29 years in good health and CMV-seropositive. CDR3 DNA: TGTGCCAGCAGCCAAACAGGTGTGAACACTGAAGCTTTCTTT. It encodes CASSQTGVNTEAFF.